The 32 T cell receptor beta chains below all came from one sample that was sequenced in a study of blood T cell repertoires in COVID-19. Clones were read by immunoSEQ multiplex PCR, and TCRdb kept only the in-frame ones, dropping some. The table shows a few hundred thousand clones, with about 90% occurring only once. Material: peripheral blood. All receptors come from a woman in her 30s with COVID-19, enrolled during active disease.

This clone was observed a handful of times. The V and J genes are TRBV18 and TRBJ2-7, with unresolved D. Germline CDR1 and CDR2: KGHSH and LQKENI. Trimming removed 3 bases at V and 12 bases at J, with 15 bases between. The CDR3 has 12 residues. The CDR3 protein is CASSPGRFPPYF. DNA of the CDR3: TGTGCCAGCTCACCTGGCCGCTTTCCACCGTACTTC.

The CDR3: CASSEQTGVDEKLFF. CDR3 DNA: TGTGCCAGCAGTGAGCAGACAGGGGTGGATGAAAAACTGTTTTTT. The chain uses TRBV2 and TRBJ1-4; TRBD1 matches 8 bases. This CDR3 is 15 amino acids long. With V trimmed by 3 bases and J by 6 bases, 6 bases remained unmatched. Germline V gene lookup returns CDR1 SNHLY and CDR2 FYNNEI.

V is TRBV7-2 and J is TRBJ1-1; D is undetermined. This CDR3 spans 16 amino acids. The V gene lost 6 bases and the J gene lost 2 bases, with 19 bases spanning the gap. Germline V CDR1 and CDR2: SGHTA, FQGNSA. CDR3 nucleotides: TGTGCCAGCAGGCCCGGCCCGGCGGTTTTAAACACTGAAGCTTTCTTT. It is translated as CASRPGPAVLNTEAFF.

This clone was observed a few times. Here the CDR3 DNA reads TGTGCCTGGAGTGCGGGCGGGACAGGGGGATCTAGAAGGACAGATACGCAGTATTTT. Protein product: CAWSAGGTGGSRRTDTQYF. V is TRBV30 and J is TRBJ2-3; TRBD1 agrees at 11 bases. The V gene end was trimmed by 1 base and the J gene end by 3 bases; junction bases not matched to a gene: 15. CDR1 is GTSNPN, CDR2 SVGIG, per germline (reference sequence). CDR3 length equals 19 residues.

This clone was recorded only once. The chain combines TRBV7-8 with TRBJ1-2; 10 nucleotides align to TRBD1. CDR3 length: 13 amino acids. CDR1 is SGHVS, CDR2 FQNEAQ, per germline. Trimming removed 6 bases from V and 7 bases from J; junction bases left unmatched: 5. CDR3 residues: CASSDRGQSGYTF. The CDR3 nucleotides are TGTGCCAGCAGTGACAGGGGGCAAAGTGGCTACACCTTC. Full variable domain (outside the CDR3, taken from reference TRBV7-8 and TRBJ1-2): GAGVSQSPRYKVAKRGQDVALRCDPISGHVSLFWYQQALGQGPEFLTYFQNEAQLDKSGLPSDRFFAERPEGSVSTLKIQRTQQEDSAVYLCASSDRGQSGYTFGSGTRLTVV.

The rearrangement joins TRBV3-1 (or the pseudogene TRBV3-2) to TRBJ2-1, with 9 nucleotides matching TRBD1. Germline V gene lookup returns CDR1 LGHDT and CDR2 YNNKEL (reference sequence). J lost 13 bases, V lost 4 bases, and 11 bases had no gene match. This CDR3 has 14 residues. The CDR3 DNA follows: TGTGCCAGCAGCCTATCACAGGGGGCTACACGTCAGTTCTTC. Translation: CASSLSQGATRQFF.

The chain links TRBV5-4 to TRBJ1-2, with 9 positions matching TRBD1. With 5 bases clipped from V and 8 bases from J, the junction kept 10 bases outside the gene matches. CDR3 length equals 14 residues. CDR1 and CDR2 from the germline V gene are SGHNT and YYREEE (reference sequence). CDR3 nucleotides: TGTGCCAGCAGACCCACAGGGGGCGCACTCGGCTACACCTTC. Its protein product is CASRPTGGALGYTF.

V is TRBV7-9 and J is TRBJ1-3, with D hard to call. Looked up from germline, CDR1 is SEHNR and CDR2 is FQNEAQ (reference sequence). Trimming took 2 bases from V and 0 from J, leaving 17 bases between them. The CDR3 spans 18 residues. In DNA form, the CDR3 reads TGTGCCAGCAGCTTAACGGGTTCTTATGGACTCTCTGGAAACACCATATATTTT. Protein product: CASSLTGSYGLSGNTIYF.

V and J are TRBV6-2 or TRBV6-3 and TRBJ1-1; D gene ambiguous. The CDR3 loop spans 13 amino acids. The V end lost 4 bases, the J end lost 6 bases, and 12 bases lay between the germline ends. Germline V gene lookup returns CDR1 MNHEY and CDR2 SVGEGT. In nucleotides, the CDR3 is TGTGCCAGCAGTTCTGACTTCAAGTCTGAAGCTTTCTTT. Amino acids: CASSSDFKSEAFF.

The chain has TRBV7-8 and TRBJ2-2; 7 positions match TRBD1. This CDR3 comprises 17 residues. Germline-derived CDR1 and CDR2 are SGHVS and FQNEAQ. V shed 1 base, J shed 8 bases, and the junction held 13 bases outside the gene matches. CDR3 sequence: CASSLGVGQGVDGELFF. The CDR3, as DNA: TGTGCCAGCAGCTTAGGTGTTGGGCAGGGGGTAGATGGGGAGCTGTTTTTT.

The rearrangement joins TRBV19 to TRBJ1-2; 10 bases map to TRBD1. CDR1 and CDR2 from the germline V gene are LNHDA and SQIVND (reference sequence). The CDR3 covers 13 residues. V lost 8 bases, J lost 3 bases, and 3 bases stayed unmatched. In DNA, the CDR3 is TGTGCCAGTTCCGGGACAGGGGACTATGGCTACACCTTC. This translates into CASSGTGDYGYTF. The entire variable domain, with the rest obtained from reference TRBV19 and TRBJ1-2, is as follows: DGGITQSPKYLFRKEGQNVTLSCEQNLNHDAMYWYRQDPGQGLRLIYYSQIVNDFQKGDIAEGYSVSREKKESFPLTVTSAQKNPTAFYLCASSGTGDYGYTFGSGTRLTVV.

This clone has more than one count but fewer than ten. The chain carries TRBV5-4 and TRBJ2-7; TRBD1 matches 9 bases. After removal of 3 bases from V and 4 bases from J, the junction contained 5 bases not matched to a gene. Germline V lookup: CDR1 SGHNT, CDR2 YYREEE (reference sequence). This CDR3 comprises 14 residues. This chain's CDR3 is CASSSPDRGYEQYF. CDR3 bases: TGTGCCAGCAGCTCCCCGGACAGGGGTTACGAGCAGTACTTC. The variable domain in full, with the rest retrieved from reference TRBV5-4 and TRBJ2-7, is ETGVTQSPTHLIKTRGQQVTLRCSSQSGHNTVSWYQQALGQGPQFIFQYYREEENGRGNFPPRFSGLQFPNYSSELNVNALELDDSALYLCASSSPDRGYEQYFGPGTRLTVT.

This clone was detected a few times. This chain links TRBV11-3 with TRBJ1-1; 7 nucleotides align to TRBD1. Looked up from germline, CDR1 is SGHNT and CDR2 is YENEEA. V trimming: 0 bases; J trimming: 6 bases; junction bases outside the gene matches: 7. CDR3 length equals 15 residues. CDR3 region: CASSLDLRGSAEAFF. In nucleotides, the CDR3 is TGTGCCAGCAGCTTAGATCTCAGGGGGAGCGCTGAAGCTTTCTTT.

This chain links TRBV14 with TRBJ1-1; maybe TRBD1 (5 bases). The CDR3 is 15 residues long. Germline V CDR1 and CDR2: SGHDN, FVKESK. V lost 4 bases and J 6 bases, leaving 18 bases between the germline ends. Here the CDR3 reads CASSPFPFYRPEAFF. The CDR3 nucleotides are TGTGCCAGCAGCCCGTTTCCGTTCTACAGGCCTGAAGCTTTCTTT.

V usage is TRBV19 and J usage is TRBJ1-2; no definite D call. The CDR3 contains 10 residues. V was shortened by 8 bases and J by 4 bases, with 5 bases between the two germline ends. Germline V CDR1 and CDR2: LNHDA, SQIVND (reference sequence). The CDR3 protein is CASSGYGYTF. The CDR3 DNA sequence: TGTGCCAGTTCAGGCTATGGCTACACCTTC.

The chain employs TRBV3-1 (or the pseudogene TRBV3-2) and TRBJ1-6; D gene ambiguous. The CDR3 totals 15 residues. Germline assignment: CDR1 LGHDT and CDR2 YNNKEL (reference sequence). The V end lost 3 bases, the J end lost 0 bases, and 6 bases lay between the germline ends. The CDR3 DNA is TGTGCCAGCAGCCAGGTTAGCTCCTATAATTCACCCCTCCACTTT. Its translation: CASSQVSSYNSPLHF.

A word on this clone: The same CDR3 arises from other DNA sequences in this sample as well. The chain recombines TRBV29-1 with TRBJ1-2; TRBD1 might be the D (6 bases). V lost 6 bases, J lost 4 bases, and 12 bases lay in between. CDR3 length: 12 residues. Germline lookup yields CDR1 SQVTM and CDR2 ANQGSEA. The CDR3 nucleotides are TGCAGCGTCGCACAGGGTGGCTATGGCTACACCTTC. Translation: CSVAQGGYGYTF.

J is TRBJ2-4 and V is TRBV11-2, with 7 bases matching TRBD1. CDR1 and CDR2 (germline): SGHAT, FQNNGV. The CDR3 covers 16 residues. V dropped 6 bases and J dropped 0; count of bases not matched to a gene: 8. The CDR3 is CASRGPGQSAKNIQYF. The CDR3, as DNA: TGTGCCAGCAGAGGTCCGGGACAGTCAGCCAAAAACATTCAGTACTTC.

The rearrangement links TRBV6-2 or TRBV6-3 to TRBJ2-1; D remains unclear. The CDR3 is 16 residues long. The V gene lost 4 bases and the J gene lost 0 bases, with 13 bases spanning the gap. Germline V gene data show CDR1 as MNHEY and CDR2 as SVGEGT. CDR3 bases: TGTGCCAGCAGTTTTGCCGAGGCTAGCTCCTACAATGAGCAGTTCTTC. This encodes CASSFAEASSYNEQFF.

The CDR3 reads CATSDFPAGETQYF. The CDR3 bases are TGTGCCACCAGTGATTTCCCGGCGGGAGAGACCCAGTACTTC. V and J are TRBV24-1 and TRBJ2-5; TRBD2 is a possible D gene (5 bases). Trimming shortened V by 1 base and J by 4 bases, and 9 bases separated the two germline ends. The CDR3 totals 14 residues. CDR1 and CDR2 from the germline V gene are KGHDR and SFDVKD.

This clone was recorded only once. The chain couples TRBV6-5 to TRBJ1-4; D is unresolved. V dropped 10 bases and J dropped 6 bases, with 15 bases sitting between them. The CDR3 spans 13 residues. Germline V lookup: CDR1 MNHEY, CDR2 SVGAGI. DNA of the CDR3: TGTGCCATCCAGATCTCACGGGATGAAAAACTGTTTTTT. Protein sequence: CAIQISRDEKLFF.

This clone occurred once. This chain joins TRBV12-3 or TRBV12-4 and TRBJ1-5, with D unresolved. The V and J ends lost 2 bases and 6 bases respectively, with 5 bases between them. CDR3 length: 12 amino acids. The CDR3 DNA is TGTGCCAGCAGTTTATACGGTCAGCCCCAGCATTTT. This codes for CASSLYGQPQHF.

The rearrangement links TRBV12-3 or TRBV12-4 to TRBJ2-7; possibly TRBD2 for D (5 bases). This CDR3 region has 11 residues. V dropped 4 bases and J dropped 6 bases, with 7 bases sitting between them. CDR3 sequence (DNA): TGTGCCAGCAGTTCGGGGTTCGAGCAGTACTTC. Translation gives CASSSGFEQYF.

The chain carries TRBV5-6 and TRBJ1-2; D is perhaps TRBD1 (5 bases). Per the germline V gene, CDR1 is SGHDT and CDR2 is YYEEEE. V lost 2 bases to trimming and J lost 4 bases, with 15 bases between them. The CDR3 is made up of 15 amino acids. CDR3 sequence (DNA): TGTGCCAGCAGCTTCGGGCAGGCTAGGGGCTATGGCTACACCTTC. Protein: CASSFGQARGYGYTF.

This chain uses TRBV5-5 with TRBJ1-5; D not resolved. The CDR3 sequence is 13 residues long. V was clipped by 2 bases and J by 6 bases, with 9 bases between them. CDR1 and CDR2 from the germline V gene are SGHKS and YYEKEE (reference sequence). For the CDR3, the DNA is TGTGCCAGCAGCTTAGGTGGAGCTCAGCCCCAGCATTTT. Its translation: CASSLGGAQPQHF.

This clone was counted once. The chain uses TRBV19 and TRBJ2-1; TRBD1 aligns across 8 bases. V dropped 5 bases and J dropped 8; count of bases not matched to a gene: 11. The CDR3 has 15 amino acids. The germline V gene has CDR1 LNHDA and CDR2 SQIVND (reference sequence). The chain's CDR3 is CASSSQSRGRYEQFF. The CDR3 nucleotides are TGTGCCAGTAGTTCCCAATCCAGGGGGCGGTATGAGCAGTTCTTC. Full variable domain (remainder filled in from reference TRBV19 and TRBJ2-1): DGGITQSPKYLFRKEGQNVTLSCEQNLNHDAMYWYRQDPGQGLRLIYYSQIVNDFQKGDIAEGYSVSREKKESFPLTVTSAQKNPTAFYLCASSSQSRGRYEQFFGPGTRLTVL.

CDR3 amino acids: CASSQDLWATYGYTF. In DNA form, the CDR3 reads TGTGCCAGCAGCCAAGACCTCTGGGCAACCTATGGCTACACCTTC. The J gene is TRBJ1-2, the V gene TRBV4-2; D not resolved. The length of the CDR3 is 15 residues. Per the germline V gene, CDR1 is LGHNA and CDR2 is YNFKEQ. V lost 0 bases to trimming and J lost 4 bases, with 12 bases between them.

The chain uses TRBV9 and TRBJ2-2, with no clear D. V lost 2 bases and J lost 6, with 5 bases in between. The CDR3 covers 12 residues. The germline V gene has CDR1 SGDLS and CDR2 YYNGEE. The CDR3 sequence is CASSVFPGELFF. The CDR3 nucleotides are TGTGCCAGCAGCGTCTTCCCCGGGGAGCTGTTTTTT.

The chain links TRBV7-9 to TRBJ2-1, with 9 nucleotides matching TRBD2. The germline V gene encodes CDR1 SEHNR and CDR2 FQNEAQ (reference sequence). The CDR3 is 15 amino acids. The ends lost 2 bases at V and 8 bases at J; junction bases unmatched: 7. CDR3 nucleotides: TGTGCCAGCAGCTTAAGGGCGGGGGGGCTGGATGAGCAGTTCTTC. It encodes CASSLRAGGLDEQFF.

The chain recombines TRBV4-1 with TRBJ2-5; 11 positions agree with TRBD2. CDR3 length: 16 amino acids. J gave up 10 bases and V 0 bases, and 10 bases lay outside the gene matches. CDR1 is MGHRA and CDR2 is YSYEKL in the germline V gene. The DNA for the CDR3 is TGCGCCAGCAGCCAAGATGCGACTAGCGGGGTAAGAGGCCAGTACTTC. Protein: CASSQDATSGVRGQYF.

This clone appeared a few times. The chain carries TRBV2 and TRBJ2-1; TRBD1 matches at 8 bases. Trimming removed 5 bases from V and 7 bases from J; junction bases left unmatched: 4. Looked up from germline, CDR1 is SNHLY and CDR2 is FYNNEI. This CDR3 is 13 amino acids long. CDR3 nucleotides: TGTGCCAGCAGTTCCGGACAGGGTAATGAGCAGTTCTTC. This sequence encodes CASSSGQGNEQFF. The variable domain in full, completed from reference TRBV2 and TRBJ2-1, reads EPEVTQTPSHQVTQMGQEVILRCVPISNHLYFYWYRQILGQKVEFLVSFYNNEISEKSEIFDDQFSVERPDGSNFTLKIRSTKLEDSAMYFCASSSGQGNEQFFGPGTRLTVL.

The J gene is TRBJ2-1, the V gene TRBV21-1; the table gives TRBD1 as D, unverified against the DNA. TRBV21-1 has pseudogene status. The CDR3 consists of 14 residues. The CDR3 nucleotides are TGTGCCAGCGGTAGACAGGGGTTACACAATGAGCAGTTCTTC. Protein product: CASGRQGLHNEQFF.